This T cell receptor (beta chain) came from a study of siplizumab effects on memory and regulatory T cells. Every sample had approximately 10^5 of its TCR templates assayed. The data were produced by immunoSEQ multiplex PCR, yet TCRdb's version contains in-frame clones alone and is incomplete. The sample holds some 46,000 clones, approximately 93% seen once. V lost 4 bases, J lost 3 bases, and 5 bases stayed unmatched. CDR1 is MNHNY, CDR2 SVGAGI, per germline (reference sequence). This CDR3 spans 14 amino acids. The sequence was collected from a human donor in good health. The rearrangement joins TRBV6-6 to TRBJ1-2; 7 bases are a match to TRBD1. The sequenced sample was CD8+ T cells sorted from blood. The CDR3 region is CASSSRTGDYGYTF. The CDR3 DNA follows: TGTGCCAGCAGTTCACGGACAGGTGACTATGGCTACACCTTC.